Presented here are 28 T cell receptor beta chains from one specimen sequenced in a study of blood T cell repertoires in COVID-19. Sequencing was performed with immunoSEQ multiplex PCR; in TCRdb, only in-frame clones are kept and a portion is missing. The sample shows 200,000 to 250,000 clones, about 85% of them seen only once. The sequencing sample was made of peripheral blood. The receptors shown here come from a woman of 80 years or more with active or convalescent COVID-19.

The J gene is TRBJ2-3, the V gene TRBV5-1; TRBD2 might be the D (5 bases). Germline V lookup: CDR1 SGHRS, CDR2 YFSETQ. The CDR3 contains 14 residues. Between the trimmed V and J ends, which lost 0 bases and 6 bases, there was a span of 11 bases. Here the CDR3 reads CASSLGTLDDTQYF. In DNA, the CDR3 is TGCGCCAGCAGCTTGGGGACTCTCGACGATACGCAGTATTTT.

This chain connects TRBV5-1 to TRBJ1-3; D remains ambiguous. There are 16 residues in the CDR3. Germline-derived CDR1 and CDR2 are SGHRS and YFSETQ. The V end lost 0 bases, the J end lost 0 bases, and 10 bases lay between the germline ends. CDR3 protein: CASSLAGGLSGNTIYF. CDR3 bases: TGCGCCAGCAGCTTGGCCGGCGGACTCTCTGGAAACACCATATATTTT. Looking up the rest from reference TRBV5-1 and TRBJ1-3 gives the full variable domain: KAGVTQTPRYLIKTRGQQVTLSCSPISGHRSVSWYQQTPGQGLQFLFEYFSETQRNKGNFPGRFSGRQFSNSRSEMNVSTLELGDSALYLCASSLAGGLSGNTIYFGEGSWLTVV.

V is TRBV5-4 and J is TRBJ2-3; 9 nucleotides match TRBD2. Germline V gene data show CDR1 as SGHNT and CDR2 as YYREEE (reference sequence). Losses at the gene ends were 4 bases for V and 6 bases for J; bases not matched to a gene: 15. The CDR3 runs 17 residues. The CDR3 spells CASSVVLAGRGGDTQYF. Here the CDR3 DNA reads TGTGCCAGCAGCGTCGTCCTAGCGGGACGTGGGGGGGATACGCAGTATTTT.

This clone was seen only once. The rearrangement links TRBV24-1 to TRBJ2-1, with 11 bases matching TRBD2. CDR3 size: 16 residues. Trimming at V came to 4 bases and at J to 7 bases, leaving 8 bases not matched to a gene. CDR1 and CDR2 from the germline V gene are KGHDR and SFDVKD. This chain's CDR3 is CATSDPLAGGGNEQFF. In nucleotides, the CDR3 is TGTGCCACCAGTGACCCGCTAGCGGGAGGAGGTAATGAGCAGTTCTTC.

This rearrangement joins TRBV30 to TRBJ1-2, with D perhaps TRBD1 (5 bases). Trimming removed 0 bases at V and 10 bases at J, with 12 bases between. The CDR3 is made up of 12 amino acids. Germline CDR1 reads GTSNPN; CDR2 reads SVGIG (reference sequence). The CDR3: CAWSVQGVHYTF. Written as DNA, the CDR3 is TGTGCCTGGAGTGTACAAGGGGTCCACTACACCTTC.

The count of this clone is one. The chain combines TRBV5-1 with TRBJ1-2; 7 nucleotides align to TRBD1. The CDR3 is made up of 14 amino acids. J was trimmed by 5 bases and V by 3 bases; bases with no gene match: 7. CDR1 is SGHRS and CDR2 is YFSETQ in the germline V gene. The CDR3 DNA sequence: TGCGCCAGCAGCTCGGGACAGTTCGGGTATGGCTACACCTTC. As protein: CASSSGQFGYGYTF.

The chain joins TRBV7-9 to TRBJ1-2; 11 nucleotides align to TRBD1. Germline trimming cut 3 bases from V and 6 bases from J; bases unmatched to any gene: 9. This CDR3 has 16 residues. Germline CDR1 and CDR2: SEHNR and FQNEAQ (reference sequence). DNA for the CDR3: TGTGCCAGCAGCTTCTATCGTCCGGGACAGGGGGATGGCTACACCTTC. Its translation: CASSFYRPGQGDGYTF.

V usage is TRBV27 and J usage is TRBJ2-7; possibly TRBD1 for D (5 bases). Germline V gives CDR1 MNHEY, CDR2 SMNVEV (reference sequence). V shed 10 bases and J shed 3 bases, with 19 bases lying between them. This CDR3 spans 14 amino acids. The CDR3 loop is CATKGRAGFYEQYF. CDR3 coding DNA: TGTGCCACCAAGGGCAGGGCCGGCTTCTACGAGCAGTACTTC.

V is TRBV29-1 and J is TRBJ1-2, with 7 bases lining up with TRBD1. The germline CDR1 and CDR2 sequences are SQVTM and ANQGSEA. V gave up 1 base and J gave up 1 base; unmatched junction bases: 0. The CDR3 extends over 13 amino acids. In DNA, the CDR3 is TGCAGCGTTGAAGCAGGGGGTAACTATGGCTACACCTTC. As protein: CSVEAGGNYGYTF. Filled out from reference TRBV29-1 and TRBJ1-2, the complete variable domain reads SAVISQKPSRDICQRGTSLTIQCQVDSQVTMMFWYRQQPGQSLTLIATANQGSEATYESGFVIDKFPISRPNLTFSTLTVSNMSPEDSSIYLCSVEAGGNYGYTFGSGTRLTVV.

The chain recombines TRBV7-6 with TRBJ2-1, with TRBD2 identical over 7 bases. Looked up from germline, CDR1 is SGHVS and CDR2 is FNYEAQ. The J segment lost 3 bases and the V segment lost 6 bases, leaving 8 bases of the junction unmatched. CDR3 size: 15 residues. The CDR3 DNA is TGTGCCAGCAGTCCCTTGACTAGCATCTACAATGAGCAGTTCTTC. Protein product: CASSPLTSIYNEQFF.

The CDR3 spells CASSSRTPGQEKLFF. The CDR3 DNA sequence: TGTGCCAGCAGTTCTCGGACCCCGGGACAGGAAAAACTGTTTTTT. J is TRBJ1-4 and V is TRBV25-1; TRBD1 agrees at 7 bases. The CDR3 has 15 residues. Germline CDR1 and CDR2: MGHDK and SYGVNS. Trimming removed 5 bases from V and 8 bases from J; junction bases left unmatched: 11.

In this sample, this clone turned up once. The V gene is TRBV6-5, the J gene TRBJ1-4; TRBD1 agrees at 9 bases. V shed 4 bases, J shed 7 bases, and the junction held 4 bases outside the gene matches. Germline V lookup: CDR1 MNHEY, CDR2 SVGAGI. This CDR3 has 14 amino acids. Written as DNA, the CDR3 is TGTGCCAGCAGTTCACAGGGGGCAGGTGAAAAACTGTTTTTT. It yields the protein CASSSQGAGEKLFF.

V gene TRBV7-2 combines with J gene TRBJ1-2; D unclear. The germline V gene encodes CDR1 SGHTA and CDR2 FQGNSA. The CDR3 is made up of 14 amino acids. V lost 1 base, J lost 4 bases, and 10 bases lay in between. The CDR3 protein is CASSLDAVIYGYTF. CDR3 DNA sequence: TGTGCCAGCAGCTTAGATGCAGTGATCTATGGCTACACCTTC.

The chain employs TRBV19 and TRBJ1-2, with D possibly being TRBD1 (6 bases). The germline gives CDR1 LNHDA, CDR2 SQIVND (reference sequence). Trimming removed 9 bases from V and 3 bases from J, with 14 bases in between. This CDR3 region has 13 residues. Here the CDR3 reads CASHRTAYYGYTF. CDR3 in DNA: TGTGCCAGCCACCGGACAGCTTACTATGGCTACACCTTC.

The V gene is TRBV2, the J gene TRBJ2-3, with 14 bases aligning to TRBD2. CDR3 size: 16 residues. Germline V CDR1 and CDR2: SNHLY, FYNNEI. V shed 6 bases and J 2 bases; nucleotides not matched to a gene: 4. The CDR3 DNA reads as TGTGCCAGCAGGATGACTAGCGGGAGGGCCACAGATACGCAGTATTTT. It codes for CASRMTSGRATDTQYF.

The CDR3 nucleotides read TGTGCCAGCAGCCCACAGGGTAAGGGTCAAGAGACCCAGTACTTC. This sequence encodes CASSPQGKGQETQYF. This sequence joins TRBV2 and TRBJ2-5, with D possibly TRBD1 on 6 matching bases. Trimming stripped 6 bases from V and 2 bases from J, with 16 bases between. The CDR3 contains 15 residues. Germline CDR1 SNHLY, CDR2 FYNNEI.

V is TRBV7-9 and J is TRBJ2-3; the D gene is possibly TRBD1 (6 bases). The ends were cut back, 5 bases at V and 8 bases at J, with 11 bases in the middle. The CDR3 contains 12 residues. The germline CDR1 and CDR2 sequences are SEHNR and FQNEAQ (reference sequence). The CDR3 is CASSPRGGTQYF. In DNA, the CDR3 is TGTGCCAGCAGCCCCCGAGGGGGTACGCAGTATTTT.

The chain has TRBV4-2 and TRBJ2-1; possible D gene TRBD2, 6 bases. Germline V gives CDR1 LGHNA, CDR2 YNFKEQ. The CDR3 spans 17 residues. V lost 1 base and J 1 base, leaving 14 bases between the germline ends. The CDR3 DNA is TGTGCCAGCAGCCAAGTGAGTGGACTAACTTCCTACAATGAGCAGTTCTTC. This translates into CASSQVSGLTSYNEQFF.

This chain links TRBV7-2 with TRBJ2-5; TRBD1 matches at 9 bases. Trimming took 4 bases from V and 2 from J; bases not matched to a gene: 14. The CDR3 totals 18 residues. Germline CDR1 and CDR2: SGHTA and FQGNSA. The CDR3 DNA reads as TGTGCCAGCAGCTCGGGGGTGTACAGGGGGCGCAAACAAGAGACCCAGTACTTC. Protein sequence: CASSSGVYRGRKQETQYF.

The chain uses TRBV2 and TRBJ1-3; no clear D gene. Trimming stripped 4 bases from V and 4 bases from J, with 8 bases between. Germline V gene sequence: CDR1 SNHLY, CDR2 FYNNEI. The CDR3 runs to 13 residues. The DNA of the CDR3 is TGTGCCAGCAGTGTTTCCAGAGGAAACACCATATATTTT. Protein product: CASSVSRGNTIYF. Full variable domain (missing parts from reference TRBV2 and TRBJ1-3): EPEVTQTPSHQVTQMGQEVILRCVPISNHLYFYWYRQILGQKVEFLVSFYNNEISEKSEIFDDQFSVERPDGSNFTLKIRSTKLEDSAMYFCASSVSRGNTIYFGEGSWLTVV.

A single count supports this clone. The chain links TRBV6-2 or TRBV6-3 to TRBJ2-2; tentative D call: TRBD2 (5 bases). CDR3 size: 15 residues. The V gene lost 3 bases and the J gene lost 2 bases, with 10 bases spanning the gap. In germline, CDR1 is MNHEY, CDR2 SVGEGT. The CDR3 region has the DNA TGTGCCAGCAGTTATCTCCCTAGCAACACCGGGGAGCTGTTTTTT. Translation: CASSYLPSNTGELFF.

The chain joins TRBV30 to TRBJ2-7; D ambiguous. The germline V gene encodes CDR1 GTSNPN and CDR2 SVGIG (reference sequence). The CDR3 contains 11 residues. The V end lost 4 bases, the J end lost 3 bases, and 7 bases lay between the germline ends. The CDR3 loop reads CAWMANYEQYF. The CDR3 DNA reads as TGTGCCTGGATGGCCAACTACGAGCAGTACTTC.

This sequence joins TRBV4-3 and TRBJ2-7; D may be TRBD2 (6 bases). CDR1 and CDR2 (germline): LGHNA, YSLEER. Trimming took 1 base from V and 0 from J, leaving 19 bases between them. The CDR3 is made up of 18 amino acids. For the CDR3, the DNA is TGCGCCAGCAGCCAAGGACGGACGGGAGCAGCCCGCTCCTACGAGCAGTACTTC. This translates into CASSQGRTGAARSYEQYF.

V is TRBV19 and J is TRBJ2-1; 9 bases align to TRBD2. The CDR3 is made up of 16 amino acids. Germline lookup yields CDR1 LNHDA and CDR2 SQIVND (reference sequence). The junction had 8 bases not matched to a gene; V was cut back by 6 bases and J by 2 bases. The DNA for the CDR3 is TGTGCCAGTAGCCGACTAGCGGACCGACCCTACAATGAGCAGTTCTTC. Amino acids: CASSRLADRPYNEQFF.

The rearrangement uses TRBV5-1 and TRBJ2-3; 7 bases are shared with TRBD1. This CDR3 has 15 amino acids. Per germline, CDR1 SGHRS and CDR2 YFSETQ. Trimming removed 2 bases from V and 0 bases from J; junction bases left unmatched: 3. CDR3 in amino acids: CASSFDRASTDTQYF. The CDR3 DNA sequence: TGCGCCAGCAGCTTTGACAGGGCCAGCACAGATACGCAGTATTTT.

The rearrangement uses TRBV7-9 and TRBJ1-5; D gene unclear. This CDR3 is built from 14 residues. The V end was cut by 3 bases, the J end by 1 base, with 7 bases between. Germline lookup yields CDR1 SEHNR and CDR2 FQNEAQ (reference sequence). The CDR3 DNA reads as TGTGCCAGCAGCTTGTCGGTCAGCAATCAGCCCCAGCATTTT. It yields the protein CASSLSVSNQPQHF.

The DNA for the CDR3 is TGCGCCAGCAGCTTGACTAGCGGGCCTCGCGCCGCAGATACGCAGTATTTT. It is translated as CASSLTSGPRAADTQYF. The V and J genes are TRBV5-1 and TRBJ2-3; 9 bases line up with TRBD2. After removal of 1 base from V and 4 bases from J, the junction contained 10 bases not matched to a gene. The CDR3 has 17 amino acids. Germline V gene sequence: CDR1 SGHRS, CDR2 YFSETQ.

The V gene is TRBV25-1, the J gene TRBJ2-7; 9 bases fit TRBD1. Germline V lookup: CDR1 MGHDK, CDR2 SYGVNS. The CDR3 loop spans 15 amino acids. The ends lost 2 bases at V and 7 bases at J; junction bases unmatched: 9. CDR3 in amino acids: CASSEAGQGIREQYF. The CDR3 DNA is TGTGCCAGCAGTGAAGCGGGACAGGGTATAAGGGAGCAGTACTTC.